The 32 T cell receptor beta chains below all came from one sample that was sequenced in a study of cytomegalovirus exposure and HLA in healthy donors. Primers included in the PCR were 60 Vbeta and 13 Jbeta primers. Clones were sequenced by immunoSEQ multiplex PCR, and TCRdb holds only the in-frame ones, with some missing. The sample carries 200,000 to 250,000 clones, 70% to 90% recorded once. The sequenced sample was PBMCs. These receptors all come from a woman aged 60-70 years in good health and CMV-seropositive.

The rearrangement links TRBV28 to TRBJ2-7; 7 bases line up with TRBD2. Germline loops: CDR1 MDHEN, CDR2 SYDVKM. V gave up 3 bases and J gave up 5 bases; unmatched junction bases: 13. The CDR3 is made up of 16 amino acids. The CDR3 sequence: CASSFFHKRDTNEQYF. In nucleotides, the CDR3 is TGTGCCAGCAGTTTTTTTCATAAGCGGGATACCAACGAGCAGTACTTC.

This sequence joins TRBV9 and TRBJ1-4; no firm D call. Germline lookup yields CDR1 SGDLS and CDR2 YYNGEE. V lost 6 bases to trimming and J lost 6 bases, with 18 bases between them. The CDR3 is 15 residues long. Written as DNA, the CDR3 is TGTGCCAGCACACAAGGAAGCTATGGAGATGAAAAACTGTTTTTT. It encodes CASTQGSYGDEKLFF. The full variable domain, completed using reference TRBV9 and TRBJ1-4, is DSGVTQTPKHLITATGQRVTLRCSPRSGDLSVYWYQQSLDQGLQFLIQYYNGEERAKGNILERFSAQQFPDLHSELNLSSLELGDSALYFCASTQGSYGDEKLFFGSGTQLSVL.

This clone has just one count. The chain is built from TRBV2 and TRBJ2-1; 9 positions match TRBD2. With V trimmed by 7 bases and J by 0 bases, 22 bases remained unmatched. The CDR3 is made up of 21 amino acids. Germline CDR1 reads SNHLY; CDR2 reads FYNNEI. CDR3 sequence reads: CASINGREGLFRKSSYNEQFF. The CDR3 bases are TGTGCCAGCATCAATGGGCGGGAGGGCCTCTTTCGAAAAAGCTCCTACAATGAGCAGTTCTTC.

This chain connects TRBV15 to TRBJ2-5, with TRBD2 matching over 7 bases. The CDR3 totals 17 residues. Germline CDR1 is LNHNV and CDR2 is YYDKDF (reference sequence). V shed 1 base and J 5 bases; nucleotides not matched to a gene: 13. The CDR3 loop reads CATSRVSSGPERETQYF. The CDR3 nucleotides read TGTGCCACCAGCAGAGTTTCTAGCGGCCCGGAGCGGGAGACCCAGTACTTC.

The chain recombines TRBV9 with TRBJ2-5, with TRBD1 matching 9 bases. Germline V gives CDR1 SGDLS, CDR2 YYNGEE. V lost 4 bases, J lost 5 bases, and 6 bases stayed unmatched. The CDR3 is made up of 14 amino acids. CDR3 in amino acids: CASSSDRGGETQYF. The CDR3 DNA reads TGTGCCAGCAGCTCGGACAGGGGAGGGGAGACCCAGTACTTC.

The chain combines TRBV6-5 with TRBJ2-2, with 9 bases identical to TRBD2. CDR1 MNHEY and CDR2 SVGAGI come from the germline V gene. V was pared by 5 bases and J by 5 bases, with 6 bases of the junction left unmatched. This CDR3 spans 15 amino acids. The CDR3 spells CASSVAGGVTGELFF. CDR3 in DNA: TGTGCCAGCAGTGTCGCGGGAGGGGTTACCGGGGAGCTGTTTTTT.

The chain carries TRBV5-1 and TRBJ2-3; TRBD2 aligns across 9 bases. Germline V gives CDR1 SGHRS, CDR2 YFSETQ. This CDR3 is 16 amino acids long. J gave up 1 base and V 4 bases, and 7 bases lay outside the gene matches. CDR3 protein: CASSILLAGGTDTQYF. The CDR3 nucleotides are TGCGCCAGCAGCATATTACTAGCGGGCGGCACAGATACGCAGTATTTT.

As DNA, the CDR3 is TGTGCCGTAACCCGGACTAGCGGCTCCTACGAGCAGTACTTC. It is translated as CAVTRTSGSYEQYF. The chain carries TRBV2 and TRBJ2-7, with 10 bases aligning to TRBD2. This CDR3 region has 14 residues. Germline V gene sequence: CDR1 SNHLY, CDR2 FYNNEI. Trimming cost V 11 bases and J 0 bases; bases outside gene matches: 7.

The chain joins TRBV5-4 to TRBJ1-1, with D uncertain. Germline V gives CDR1 SGHNT, CDR2 YYREEE (reference sequence). The CDR3 length is 14 residues. Trimming took off 3 bases at V and 3 bases at J, with 12 bases between the two ends. The DNA of the CDR3 is TGTGCCAGCAGCTGGGGAAGGAGGGACACTGAAGCTTTCTTT. It yields the protein CASSWGRRDTEAFF.

The chain has TRBV4-1 and TRBJ1-5; D might be TRBD1 (5 bases). The CDR3 runs to 16 residues. Trimming pared 0 bases from V and 4 bases from J, leaving 13 bases between. CDR1 and CDR2 from the germline V gene are MGHRA and YSYEKL. DNA of the CDR3: TGCGCCAGCAGCCAAGACCCAGGGCTACAAAATCAGCCCCAGCATTTT. This gives the protein CASSQDPGLQNQPQHF.

In its sample, this clone was seen a few times. This chain connects TRBV13 to TRBJ1-5; no firm D call. Germline CDR1 PRHDT, CDR2 FYEKMQ (reference sequence). The V end lost 6 bases, the J end lost 3 bases, and 9 bases lay between the germline ends. The CDR3 length is 13 residues. The CDR3 region has the DNA TGTGCCAGCAGTCGCGGAACCAATCAGCCCCAGCATTTT. Amino acids: CASSRGTNQPQHF.

The chain links TRBV18 to TRBJ2-3; perhaps TRBD2 as D (7 bases). In germline, CDR1 is KGHSH, CDR2 LQKENI. V was shortened by 6 bases and J by 2 bases, with 15 bases between the two germline ends. The CDR3 sequence is 15 residues long. The CDR3 reads CASSVGGAPTDTQYF. The CDR3 DNA reads as TGTGCCAGCTCCGTGGGGGGGGCCCCCACAGATACGCAGTATTTT.

V and J are TRBV5-1 and TRBJ1-5; D gene uncertain. The CDR3 consists of 14 residues. Looked up from germline, CDR1 is SGHRS and CDR2 is YFSETQ. V lost 0 bases and J lost 3, with 7 bases in between. In nucleotides, the CDR3 is TGCGCCAGCAGCTTGGGGGCCAACAATCAGCCCCAGCATTTT. This translates into CASSLGANNQPQHF.

This clone was counted only a few times. The CDR3 spells CASSAGQGHGQPQHF. In DNA, the CDR3 is TGCGCCAGCAGCGCCGGACAGGGTCATGGTCAGCCCCAGCATTTT. V is TRBV5-1 and J is TRBJ1-5, with TRBD1 identical over 8 bases. V lost 4 bases, J lost 6 bases, and 9 bases stayed unmatched. The CDR3 totals 15 residues. Germline CDR1 and CDR2: SGHRS and YFSETQ.

CDR3 amino acids: CASRDRGLFGANVLTF. The CDR3, as DNA: TGTGCCAGCAGAGACAGGGGATTATTTGGGGCCAACGTCCTGACTTTC. This rearrangement joins TRBV2 to TRBJ2-6; 8 nucleotides line up with TRBD1. Germline values: CDR1 SNHLY, CDR2 FYNNEI. This CDR3 spans 16 amino acids. With 6 bases clipped from V and 3 bases from J, the junction kept 7 bases outside the gene matches.

The chain links TRBV4-2 to TRBJ1-6; D perhaps matches TRBD1 (5 bases). This CDR3 has 16 amino acids. Germline lookup yields CDR1 LGHNA and CDR2 YNFKEQ. Trimming left V 4 bases short and J 8 bases short, with 18 bases between. CDR3 amino acids: CASSPERGSAYSPLHF. CDR3 bases: TGTGCCAGCAGCCCCGAGCGGGGCTCGGCCTATTCACCCCTCCACTTT.

V usage is TRBV5-1 and J usage is TRBJ1-4; 8 positions agree with TRBD1. This CDR3 is built from 15 residues. V lost 2 bases, J lost 8 bases, and 8 bases stayed unmatched. In germline, CDR1 is SGHRS, CDR2 YFSETQ. The CDR3 is CASSFQGAFGEKLFF. CDR3 nucleotides: TGCGCCAGCAGCTTTCAGGGGGCGTTTGGAGAAAAACTGTTTTTT.

The chain has TRBV5-4 and TRBJ2-7; the D gene is possibly TRBD1 (6 bases). The V and J ends lost 2 bases and 2 bases respectively, with 11 bases between them. CDR1 SGHNT and CDR2 YYREEE come from the germline V gene (reference sequence). The CDR3 length is 14 residues. The CDR3 sequence: CASSLDRQTYEQYF. The CDR3 nucleotides read TGTGCCAGCAGCTTAGACAGGCAGACCTACGAGCAGTACTTC. Filled out from reference TRBV5-4 and TRBJ2-7, the complete variable domain reads ETGVTQSPTHLIKTRGQQVTLRCSSQSGHNTVSWYQQALGQGPQFIFQYYREEENGRGNFPPRFSGLQFPNYSSELNVNALELDDSALYLCASSLDRQTYEQYFGPGTRLTVT.

The CDR3 loop reads CASSITSPTLDTQYF. The CDR3 DNA reads as TGTGCCAGTAGTATAACTAGCCCTACCTTAGATACGCAGTATTTT. This chain links TRBV19 with TRBJ2-3; tentative D call: TRBD2 (6 bases). The CDR3 consists of 15 residues. Trimming stripped 2 bases from V and 5 bases from J, with 14 bases between. Germline V gene data show CDR1 as LNHDA and CDR2 as SQIVND (reference sequence).

This rearrangement joins TRBV7-9 to TRBJ1-2; tentatively, D is TRBD1 (5 bases). From germline, CDR1 is SEHNR and CDR2 FQNEAQ (reference sequence). The V end lost 4 bases, the J end lost 8 bases, and 14 bases lay between the germline ends. The CDR3 is made up of 13 amino acids. The CDR3 is CASSSTGLNGYTF. CDR3 DNA sequence: TGTGCCAGCAGCTCAACAGGTTTGAACGGCTACACCTTC.

V is TRBV5-1 and J is TRBJ1-1, with D possibly TRBD1 on 6 matching bases. Germline values: CDR1 SGHRS, CDR2 YFSETQ. The CDR3 runs 16 residues. Trimming stripped 3 bases from V and 2 bases from J, with 17 bases between. This CDR3 is CASSSQTGTTNTEAFF. DNA for the CDR3: TGCGCCAGCAGCTCGCAAACCGGGACAACCAACACTGAAGCTTTCTTT.

This chain uses TRBV11-2 with TRBJ1-1; no clear D gene. CDR1 is SGHAT, CDR2 FQNNGV, per germline. The CDR3 spans 16 residues. The germline V and J ends were trimmed by 0 bases and 0 bases, with 11 bases remaining between them. CDR3 in DNA: TGTGCCAGCAGCTTAGATGATCCGGGAGTGAACACTGAAGCTTTCTTT. This codes for CASSLDDPGVNTEAFF.

The rearrangement links TRBV4-1 to TRBJ2-1; TRBD2 matches at 12 bases. V lost 4 bases and J lost 6; bases outside the gene matches: 4. In germline, CDR1 is MGHRA, CDR2 YSYEKL. This CDR3 has 15 amino acids. The CDR3 DNA reads TGCGCCAGCAGCCTACGACTAGCGGGAGTCAATGAGCAGTTCTTC. Encoded protein: CASSLRLAGVNEQFF.

The gene calls are TRBV2 and TRBJ1-4, with 10 bases identical to TRBD1. CDR1 and CDR2 (germline): SNHLY, FYNNEI. With V trimmed by 7 bases and J by 8 bases, 10 bases remained unmatched. The CDR3 consists of 15 residues. The CDR3 coding sequence is TGTGCCAGCACCCGAGACAGGGGGCGCACCGAAAAACTGTTTTTT. It encodes CASTRDRGRTEKLFF.

The chain combines TRBV2 with TRBJ2-1; 7 bases fit TRBD2. V trimming: 6 bases; J trimming: 4 bases; junction bases outside the gene matches: 9. Germline V CDR1 and CDR2: SNHLY, FYNNEI. This CDR3 has 15 amino acids. As DNA, the CDR3 is TGTGCCAGCAGGGGGGGAGCGGGAAAATACAATGAGCAGTTCTTC. It specifies CASRGGAGKYNEQFF.

The chain combines TRBV2 with TRBJ2-1, with 10 bases that match TRBD1. J was trimmed by 10 bases and V by 5 bases; bases with no gene match: 5. Looked up from germline, CDR1 is SNHLY and CDR2 is FYNNEI. The CDR3 runs to 13 residues. The CDR3, as DNA: TGTGCCAGCAGTCGGACAGGGGGTGAGGAGCAGTTCTTC. As protein: CASSRTGGEEQFF.

This chain joins TRBV4-1 and TRBJ1-1, with 7 bases identical to TRBD1. Germline V gene sequence: CDR1 MGHRA, CDR2 YSYEKL. The V gene end was trimmed by 3 bases and the J gene end by 5 bases; junction bases not matched to a gene: 6. CDR3 length: 14 amino acids. CDR3 sequence: CASSHPGQETEAFF. DNA for the CDR3: TGCGCCAGCAGCCACCCAGGACAGGAGACTGAAGCTTTCTTT.

The chain carries TRBV4-1 and TRBJ1-4, with 9 bases that match TRBD1. This CDR3 has 18 amino acids. Germline-derived CDR1 and CDR2 are MGHRA and YSYEKL. V lost 1 base, J lost 8 bases, and 14 bases stayed unmatched. CDR3: CASSQGDRAGHRGEKLFF. The CDR3 DNA reads as TGCGCCAGCAGCCAAGGGGACAGGGCCGGGCACAGGGGGGAAAAACTGTTTTTT.

Only a few counts were recorded for this clone. The rearrangement uses TRBV6-6 and TRBJ2-7; D might be TRBD1 (6 bases). V was clipped by 5 bases and J by 5 bases, with 16 bases between them. The CDR3 has 14 amino acids. Germline CDR1 reads MNHNY; CDR2 reads SVGAGI (reference sequence). The CDR3: CASSPGTLIHEQYF. As DNA, the CDR3 is TGTGCCAGCAGTCCCGGGACATTGATCCACGAGCAGTACTTC.

The chain combines TRBV10-3 with TRBJ2-1; TRBD2 aligns across 8 bases. V was clipped by 6 bases and J by 9 bases; unmatched bases: 4. This CDR3 contains 12 residues. In germline, CDR1 is ENHRY, CDR2 SYGVKD. CDR3 sequence reads: CAISIAGSEQFF. The CDR3 DNA reads TGTGCCATCAGCATAGCGGGGAGTGAGCAGTTCTTC.

The chain joins TRBV2 to TRBJ2-7; 8 nucleotides match TRBD1. J lost 3 bases, V lost 6 bases, and 7 bases had no gene match. The CDR3 sequence is 14 residues long. CDR1 is SNHLY and CDR2 is FYNNEI in the germline V gene. For the CDR3, the DNA is TGTGCCAGCAGAAACGACAGGGGAAACTACGAGCAGTACTTC. Translating gives CASRNDRGNYEQYF.

The V gene is TRBV7-3, the J gene TRBJ2-1, with TRBD1 identical over 8 bases. Germline V CDR1 and CDR2: SGHTA, FQGTGA. This CDR3 is 19 amino acids long. Trimming took 2 bases from V and 3 from J; bases not matched to a gene: 15. This CDR3 reads CASSLLGQGLGRGYNEQFF. The CDR3 coding sequence is TGTGCCAGCAGCTTACTAGGACAGGGATTGGGAAGGGGCTACAATGAGCAGTTCTTC.